The present T cell receptor beta chain was sequenced within a study of T cell therapy after organ transplantation. General study results and limits: CD8 clonality fold change after therapy inversely tracked pretherapy clonality. Nonresponders had marked pretherapy clonal expansions and little post-therapy change. Post-therapy reconstitution appeared to include transferred and endogenous clonotypes.

The repertoire was sequenced with immunoSEQ multiplex PCR; TCRdb's copy has only in-frame clones and lacks some. Counted here are over 45,000 clones, 94% occurring once; the ten biggest clones make up around 3.2%. Points on this clone: What it binds is unknown.

The V end lost 1 base, the J end lost 0 bases, and 10 bases lay between the germline ends. CDR3 length equals 16 residues. Germline loops: CDR1 MGHDK, CDR2 SYGVNS. This clonotype was sampled from a human patient who had received a solid organ transplant and had CMV disease. This rearrangement joins TRBV25-1 to TRBJ1-3, with no clear D. The sample consisted of CD8+ T cells from blood, taken before autologous CMV-specific T cell therapy. The CDR3 region is CASSESSAFSGNTIYF. The CDR3 DNA is TGTGCCAGCAGTGAATCGTCGGCTTTCTCTGGAAACACCATATATTTT.